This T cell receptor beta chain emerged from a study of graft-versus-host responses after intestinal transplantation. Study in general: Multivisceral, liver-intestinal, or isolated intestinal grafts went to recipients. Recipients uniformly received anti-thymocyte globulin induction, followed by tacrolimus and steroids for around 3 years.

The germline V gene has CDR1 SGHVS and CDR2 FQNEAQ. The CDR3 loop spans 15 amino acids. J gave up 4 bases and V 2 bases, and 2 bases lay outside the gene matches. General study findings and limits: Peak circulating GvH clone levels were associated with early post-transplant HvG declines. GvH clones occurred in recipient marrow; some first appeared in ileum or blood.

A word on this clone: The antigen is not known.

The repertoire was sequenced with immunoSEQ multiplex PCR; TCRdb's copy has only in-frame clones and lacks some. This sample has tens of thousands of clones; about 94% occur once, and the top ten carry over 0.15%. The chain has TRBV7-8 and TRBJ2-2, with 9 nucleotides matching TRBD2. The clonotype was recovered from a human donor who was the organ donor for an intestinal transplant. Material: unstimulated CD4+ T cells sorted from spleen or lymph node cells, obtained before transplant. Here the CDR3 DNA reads TGTGCCAGCAGCTTACAGCGGGGGGCCACCGGGGAGCTGTTTTTT. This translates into CASSLQRGATGELFF.